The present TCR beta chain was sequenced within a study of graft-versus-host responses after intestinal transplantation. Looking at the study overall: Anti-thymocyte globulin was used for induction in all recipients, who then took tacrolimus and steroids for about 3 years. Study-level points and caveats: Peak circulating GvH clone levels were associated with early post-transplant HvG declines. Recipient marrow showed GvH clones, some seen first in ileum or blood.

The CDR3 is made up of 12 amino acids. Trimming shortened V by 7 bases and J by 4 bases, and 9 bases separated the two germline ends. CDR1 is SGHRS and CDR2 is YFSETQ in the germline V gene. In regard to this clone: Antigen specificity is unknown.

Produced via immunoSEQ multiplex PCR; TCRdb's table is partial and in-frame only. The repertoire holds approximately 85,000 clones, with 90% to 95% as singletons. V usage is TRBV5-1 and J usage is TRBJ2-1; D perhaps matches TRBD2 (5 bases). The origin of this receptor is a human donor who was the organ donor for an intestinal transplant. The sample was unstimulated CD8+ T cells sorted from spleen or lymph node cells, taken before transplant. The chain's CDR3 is CASRPGYNEQFF. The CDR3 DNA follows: TGCGCCAGCCGCCCGGGGTACAATGAGCAGTTCTTC.